This TCR beta chain originates from a study of PD-L1 blockade in urothelial cancer. This clone was observed a handful of times. The time point was: pretreatment peripheral blood. Clones were sequenced by immunoSEQ multiplex PCR, and TCRdb holds only the in-frame ones, with some missing. The sample consists of roughly 51,000 clones, approximately 86% of them appearing once. This CDR3 contains 14 residues. After removal of 5 bases from V and 6 bases from J, the junction contained 6 bases not matched to a gene. Germline V gives CDR1 SGHVS, CDR2 FQNEAQ. The TCR was taken from a man aged 60 to 75 with urothelial cancer. The chain carries TRBV7-8 and TRBJ1-5; 8 positions agree with TRBD1. The source material was PBMCs, sampled around atezolizumab (anti-PD-L1) treatment. The CDR3 here is CASSITGGSQPQHF. CDR3 coding DNA: TGTGCCAGCAGCATTACAGGGGGTAGTCAGCCCCAGCATTTT.